A single sample is the source of the 22 T cell receptor beta chains below, sequenced in a study of Ad26.COV2.S vaccination and SARS-CoV-2 variants. Using immunoSEQ multiplex PCR, the repertoire was profiled, and TCRdb retains in-frame clones only, with some absent. The sample comprises hundreds of thousands of clones, roughly nine tenths of which are singletons, and around 4.2% rests with the top ten. The sequencing used peripheral blood, collected after recovery from COVID-19. The receptors were sampled from a human donor who had recovered from COVID-19.

The chain carries TRBV10-3 and TRBJ1-1; 8 bases fit TRBD1. The CDR3 contains 14 residues. V gave up 5 bases and J gave up 1 base; unmatched junction bases: 3. CDR1 is ENHRY and CDR2 is SYGVKD in the germline V gene. CDR3 sequence: CAISTGQGNTEAFF. Here the CDR3 DNA reads TGTGCCATCAGTACCGGACAGGGGAACACTGAAGCTTTCTTT.

This rearrangement joins TRBV7-8 to TRBJ1-5; unclear D gene. The CDR3 runs to 21 residues. The germline V and J ends were trimmed by 1 base and 1 base, with 26 bases remaining between them. Germline V gives CDR1 SGHVS, CDR2 FQNEAQ. The DNA for the CDR3 is TGTGCCAGCAGCTTAGGTCATTTGGGAGAGGTTTCCATTTGGAGCAATCAGCCCCAGCATTTT. This encodes CASSLGHLGEVSIWSNQPQHF.

The CDR3 nucleotides read TGTGCCAGCAGCGTAGAGGGAGGGGGGATAGATACGCAGTATTTT. This translates into CASSVEGGGIDTQYF. The V gene is TRBV9, the J gene TRBJ2-3; D perhaps matches TRBD2 (7 bases). Trimming left V 0 bases short and J 5 bases short, with 13 bases between. Germline V CDR1 and CDR2: SGDLS, YYNGEE. This CDR3 is built from 15 residues.

The chain carries TRBV18 and TRBJ2-7; D possibly corresponds to TRBD1 (5 bases). V was clipped by 1 base and J by 5 bases, with 12 bases between them. The CDR3 runs 14 residues. The V gene's germline CDR1 is KGHSH and CDR2 LQKENI. CDR3 DNA sequence: TGTGCCAGCTCACCACGGTCAGGGTTCGACGAGCAGTACTTC. Protein sequence: CASSPRSGFDEQYF.

The chain links TRBV23-1 to TRBJ1-2; the match to TRBD1 covers 7 bases. TRBV23-1 is given ORF status, its function remaining uncertain. V shed 4 bases, J shed 1 base, and the junction held 6 bases outside the gene matches. The CDR3 spans 15 residues. CDR3 in DNA: TGCGCCAGCAGTCGCAACAGGGGAAATAACTATGGCTACACCTTC. Residues: CASSRNRGNNYGYTF.

The V and J genes are TRBV24-1 and TRBJ1-5, with D possibly being TRBD1 (5 bases). The CDR3 has 14 residues. Germline V gene lookup returns CDR1 KGHDR and CDR2 SFDVKD. The ends were cut back, 5 bases at V and 6 bases at J, with 13 bases in the middle. The CDR3 sequence: CATSGRDTGQPQHF. The CDR3, as DNA: TGTGCCACCAGTGGCAGAGACACAGGTCAGCCCCAGCATTTT.

This clone was recorded once. CDR3 residues: CASLPDSFYGYTF. The CDR3 nucleotides read TGTGCCAGCTTACCGGACAGTTTCTATGGCTACACCTTC. V and J are TRBV18 and TRBJ1-2; D possibly corresponds to TRBD1 (6 bases). V lost 7 bases and J lost 4, with 13 bases in between. CDR3 length: 13 amino acids. Germline lookup yields CDR1 KGHSH and CDR2 LQKENI.

The chain has TRBV5-4 and TRBJ1-2; weak D call: TRBD1 (6 bases). Trimming stripped 4 bases from V and 13 bases from J, with 17 bases between. CDR1 and CDR2 from the germline V gene are SGHNT and YYREEE (reference sequence). The CDR3 spans 12 residues. In nucleotides, the CDR3 is TGTGCCAGCAGCCCGAGCCGGACAGAAGCCACCTTC. Its protein product is CASSPSRTEATF. Looking up the rest from reference TRBV5-4 and TRBJ1-2 gives the full variable domain: ETGVTQSPTHLIKTRGQQVTLRCSSQSGHNTVSWYQQALGQGPQFIFQYYREEENGRGNFPPRFSGLQFPNYSSELNVNALELDDSALYLCASSPSRTEATFGSGTRLTVV.

The gene calls are TRBV6-6 and TRBJ2-1; no firm D call. Deletions cut 4 bases from V and 4 bases from J, with 8 bases between. This CDR3 is built from 13 residues. Germline V lookup: CDR1 MNHNY, CDR2 SVGAGI (reference sequence). CDR3 nucleotides: TGTGCCAGCAGTTTGGCAGAATACAATGAGCAGTTCTTC. Translation gives CASSLAEYNEQFF.

Of note for this clone: This sample also contains other DNA sequences that code for the same CDR3. The V call is TRBV5-6, the J call TRBJ1-2; TRBD1 aligns across 8 bases. The germline V gene encodes CDR1 SGHDT and CDR2 YYEEEE. The J segment lost 2 bases and the V segment lost 0 bases, leaving 0 bases of the junction unmatched. CDR3 length equals 14 residues. The CDR3 DNA is TGTGCCAGCAGCTTGGACAGGGGGAACTATGGCTACACCTTC. Residues: CASSLDRGNYGYTF.

A remark on this clone: At the DNA level, this CDR3 is encoded by other sequences in the same sample as well. V gene TRBV9 combines with J gene TRBJ2-2; D unresolved. V lost 0 bases, J lost 1 base, and 4 bases lay in between. This CDR3 has 14 amino acids. CDR1 is SGDLS, CDR2 YYNGEE, per germline. CDR3 DNA: TGTGCCAGCAGCGTAGGACTGAACACCGGGGAGCTGTTTTTT. It codes for CASSVGLNTGELFF.

V usage is TRBV3-1 (or the pseudogene TRBV3-2) and J usage is TRBJ1-1, with 9 nucleotides matching TRBD1. Germline assignment: CDR1 LGHDT and CDR2 YNNKEL (reference sequence). The CDR3 runs to 19 residues. Trimming removed 4 bases from V and 0 bases from J; junction bases left unmatched: 15. The DNA for the CDR3 is TGTGCCAGCAGCCCTGGAAAGGGGTCCGGACAGGGGATGAACACTGAAGCTTTCTTT. Residues: CASSPGKGSGQGMNTEAFF.

The V call is TRBV6-1, the J call TRBJ2-1; 9 bases align to TRBD1. Germline V CDR1 and CDR2: MNHNS, SASEGT. V lost 2 bases to trimming and J lost 0 bases; unmatched junction nucleotides: 5. The CDR3 contains 17 residues. The CDR3: CASSEQGTGISYNEQFF. DNA for the CDR3: TGTGCCAGCAGTGAACAAGGGACAGGGATCTCCTACAATGAGCAGTTCTTC.

The V gene is TRBV27, the J gene TRBJ2-7, with D possibly being TRBD1 or TRBD2 (5 bases each). CDR3 length: 14 amino acids. Germline CDR1 and CDR2: MNHEY and SMNVEV (reference sequence). V dropped 6 bases and J dropped 4 bases, with 16 bases sitting between them. The DNA of the CDR3 is TGTGCCAGCAGCTACCGGGACGGATTTTACGAGCAGTACTTC. It encodes CASSYRDGFYEQYF.

This sequence joins TRBV7-9 and TRBJ2-1, with 10 bases fitting TRBD2. With 2 bases clipped from V and 10 bases from J, the junction kept 8 bases outside the gene matches. The germline CDR1 and CDR2 sequences are SEHNR and FQNEAQ (reference sequence). The CDR3 has 15 residues. The CDR3 DNA sequence: TGTGCCAGCAGCTTACGGGTAGCGGGGGGAGAGGAGCAGTTCTTC. Translation: CASSLRVAGGEEQFF.

The rearrangement joins TRBV12-3 or TRBV12-4 to TRBJ2-3; D not certain. The CDR3 has 12 residues. The V gene lost 6 bases and the J gene lost 3 bases, with 7 bases spanning the gap. CDR3 in amino acids: CASSRLTDTQYF. The CDR3 region has the DNA TGTGCCAGCAGCCGGCTTACAGATACGCAGTATTTT.

The rearrangement joins TRBV5-1 to TRBJ1-2, with a possible D match to TRBD1 (5 bases). Per the germline V gene, CDR1 is SGHRS and CDR2 is YFSETQ. V lost 2 bases and J lost 0, with 8 bases in between. This CDR3 contains 14 residues. This CDR3 is CASSFQGANYGYTF. The DNA of the CDR3 is TGCGCCAGCAGCTTCCAGGGAGCTAACTATGGCTACACCTTC.

Comments on this clone: Within the sample, other DNA sequences also encode this same CDR3. This rearrangement joins TRBV3-1 (or the pseudogene TRBV3-2) to TRBJ2-3; D is perhaps TRBD1 (6 bases). Germline V lookup: CDR1 LGHDT, CDR2 YNNKEL (reference sequence). Trimming stripped 3 bases from V and 1 base from J, with 8 bases between. The CDR3 length is 14 residues. The CDR3 loop is CASSQAGGTDTQYF. DNA of the CDR3: TGTGCCAGCAGCCAGGCAGGGGGCACAGATACGCAGTATTTT.

In its sample, this clone was seen a few times. The V and J genes are TRBV5-8 and TRBJ1-4; D is possibly TRBD1 (5 bases). Trimming left V 4 bases short and J 7 bases short, with 14 bases between. The CDR3 totals 14 residues. Germline V lookup: CDR1 SGHTS, CDR2 YDEGEE. The CDR3 spells CASSPGGSREKLFF. The DNA of the CDR3 is TGTGCCAGCAGCCCGGGGGGTTCCCGTGAAAAACTGTTTTTT. Complete variable domain (other parts from reference TRBV5-8 and TRBJ1-4): EAGVTQSPTHLIKTRGQQATLRCSPISGHTSVYWYQQALGLGLQFLLWYDEGEERNRGNFPPRFSGRQFPNYSSELNVNALELEDSALYLCASSPGGSREKLFFGSGTQLSVL.

This chain uses TRBV7-3 with TRBJ2-2, with TRBD2 as a possible D gene (6 bases). V lost 5 bases and J 5 bases, leaving 18 bases between the germline ends. This CDR3 contains 16 residues. Germline V gene data show CDR1 as SGHTA and CDR2 as FQGTGA. The CDR3 coding sequence is TGTGCCAGCAGCCCCCATAGGGGACTCGCGACCGGGGAGCTGTTTTTT. This gives the protein CASSPHRGLATGELFF.

This chain connects TRBV4-1 to TRBJ1-5, with D perhaps matching TRBD1 (6 bases). Germline CDR1 is MGHRA and CDR2 is YSYEKL. The CDR3 has 18 residues. V was cut by 0 bases and J by 1 base, with 16 bases left in between. This CDR3 is CASSQEVDRSKSNQPQHF. The CDR3 nucleotides read TGCGCCAGCAGCCAAGAGGTAGACAGGAGCAAAAGCAATCAGCCCCAGCATTTT.

This chain links TRBV10-3 with TRBJ1-2, with 9 bases aligning to TRBD1. Looked up from germline, CDR1 is ENHRY and CDR2 is SYGVKD. Trimming cost V 8 bases and J 7 bases; bases outside gene matches: 5. The CDR3 length is 12 residues. The CDR3 DNA is TGTGCCATCCAAACAGGGGGCGGTGGCTACACCTTC. It specifies CAIQTGGGGYTF.